The 10 T cell receptor beta chains below come from one sample, sequenced in a study of T cell responses to AZD1222 COVID-19 vaccine (dated by TCRdb to the early 2020s). The library was built by means of the immunoSEQ multiplex PCR assay. Drawn from immuneACCESS, this table holds only the in-frame rearrangements with V and J called that TCRdb kept. Clones are partly lost; checked studies trace under half to an unresolved V gene and leave the rest unexplained. Recorded for this sample are roughly 100,000 clones; around 84% of them occurred a single time. The ten largest clones add up to 1.2% to 1.5% of the sample. This specimen's time point label, per the study, means: baseline before first vaccination. The sequences come from peripheral blood, collected on day 0 of AZD1222 vaccination. The receptors here all came from an adult in good health.

J is TRBJ1-6 and V is TRBV9; TRBD1 matches 7 bases. Germline trimming cut 3 bases from V and 9 bases from J; bases unmatched to any gene: 12. The CDR3 extends over 16 amino acids. CDR1 is SGDLS, CDR2 YYNGEE, per germline. The CDR3 protein is CASSGLGGDVGSPLHF. The CDR3 DNA reads as TGTGCCAGCAGCGGGCTAGGGGGCGACGTGGGTTCACCCCTCCACTTT.

The chain has TRBV6-1 and TRBJ1-2, with D possibly being TRBD1 (5 bases). The CDR3 is 14 residues long. V lost 2 bases, J lost 3 bases, and 10 bases lay in between. Germline V lookup: CDR1 MNHNS, CDR2 SASEGT. The CDR3 nucleotides are TGTGCCAGCAGTGAAAGTTGGGACGACTATGGCTACACCTTC. Translating it yields CASSESWDDYGYTF.

V usage is TRBV28 and J usage is TRBJ2-4; D ambiguous. Germline assignment: CDR1 MDHEN and CDR2 SYDVKM. The CDR3 is made up of 17 amino acids. The V gene lost 3 bases and the J gene lost 7 bases, with 22 bases spanning the gap. CDR3: CASSFYGRVSSGNIQYF. The CDR3 region has the DNA TGTGCCAGCAGTTTCTACGGACGCGTGTCCTCGGGCAACATTCAGTACTTC.

A single count supports this clone. This chain links TRBV6-2 or TRBV6-3 with TRBJ2-1; no firm D call. CDR1 is MNHEY, CDR2 SVGEGT, per germline. The CDR3 consists of 13 residues. V was shortened by 5 bases and J by 6 bases, with 11 bases between the two germline ends. In DNA, the CDR3 is TGTGCCAGCAGTCAAACTAAGGTCAATGAGCAGTTCTTC. It specifies CASSQTKVNEQFF.

The rearrangement links TRBV28 to TRBJ2-1, with 11 bases identical to TRBD2. Losses at the gene ends were 2 bases for V and 2 bases for J; bases not matched to a gene: 5. The germline CDR1 and CDR2 sequences are MDHEN and SYDVKM. The CDR3 contains 17 residues. CDR3 residues: CASSLRPGLAAYNEQFF. The CDR3 nucleotides are TGTGCCAGCAGTTTACGACCGGGACTAGCGGCCTACAATGAGCAGTTCTTC.

V gene TRBV27 combines with J gene TRBJ1-3; no reliable D call. Trimming took 6 bases from V and 4 from J, leaving 7 bases between them. The V gene's germline CDR1 is MNHEY and CDR2 SMNVEV (reference sequence). The CDR3 sequence is 12 residues long. The CDR3 region is CASSTGGNTIYF. CDR3 nucleotide sequence: TGTGCCAGCAGCACGGGCGGAAACACCATATATTTT.

This clone was seen only once. CDR3 sequence reads: CATTAGAAYNEQFF. The CDR3 DNA sequence: TGTGCCACCACCGCGGGAGCCGCGTACAATGAGCAGTTCTTC. The chain couples TRBV6-5 to TRBJ2-1; 7 bases map to TRBD2. The CDR3 extends over 14 amino acids. The V and J ends lost 10 bases and 4 bases, in that order; junction bases with no gene match: 10. Germline values: CDR1 MNHEY, CDR2 SVGAGI.

The chain uses TRBV10-1 and TRBJ2-3; perhaps TRBD2 as D (5 bases). Germline CDR1 and CDR2: WNHNN and SYGVQD (reference sequence). CDR3 size: 10 residues. CDR3 DNA: TGCGCACATAGCGCAGATACGCAGTATTTT. This codes for CAHSADTQYF.

The rearrangement links TRBV5-1 to TRBJ1-1; D gene unclear. The CDR3 has 14 amino acids. V lost 1 base to trimming and J lost 0 bases, with 7 bases between them. Germline CDR1 is SGHRS and CDR2 is YFSETQ. CDR3 DNA: TGCGCCAGCAGCTTGTCTACAGTGAACACTGAAGCTTTCTTT. Translation gives CASSLSTVNTEAFF. Drawing the rest from reference TRBV5-1 and TRBJ1-1, the complete variable domain is KAGVTQTPRYLIKTRGQQVTLSCSPISGHRSVSWYQQTPGQGLQFLFEYFSETQRNKGNFPGRFSGRQFSNSRSEMNVSTLELGDSALYLCASSLSTVNTEAFFGQGTRLTVV.

This clone showed up just once. The CDR3 protein is CASCAAAYEQYF. The DNA of the CDR3 is TGTGCCAGCTGCGCAGCGGCCTACGAGCAGTACTTC. This chain links TRBV28 with TRBJ2-7, with D tentatively TRBD2 (5 bases). From germline, CDR1 is MDHEN and CDR2 SYDVKM. The length of the CDR3 is 12 residues. V was shortened by 8 bases and J by 2 bases, with 10 bases between the two germline ends.